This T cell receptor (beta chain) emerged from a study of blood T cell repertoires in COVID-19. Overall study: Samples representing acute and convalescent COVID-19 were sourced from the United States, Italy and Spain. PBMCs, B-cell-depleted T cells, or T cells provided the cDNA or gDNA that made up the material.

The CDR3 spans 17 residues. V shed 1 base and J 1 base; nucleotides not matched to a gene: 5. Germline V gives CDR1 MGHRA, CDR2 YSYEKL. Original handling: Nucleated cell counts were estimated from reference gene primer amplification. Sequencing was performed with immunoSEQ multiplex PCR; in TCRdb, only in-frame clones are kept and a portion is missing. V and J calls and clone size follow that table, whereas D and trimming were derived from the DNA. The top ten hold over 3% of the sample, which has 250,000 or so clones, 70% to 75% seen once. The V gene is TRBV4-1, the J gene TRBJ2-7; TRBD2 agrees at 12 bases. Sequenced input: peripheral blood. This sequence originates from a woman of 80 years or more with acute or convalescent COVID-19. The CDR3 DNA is TGCGCCAGCAGCCAAGCGACTAGCGGGAGAAGGTCCTACGAGCAGTACTTC. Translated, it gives CASSQATSGRRSYEQYF.